This is a list of T cell receptor beta chains from one sample in a study of cytomegalovirus exposure and HLA in healthy donors. TCRdb's table, derived via immunoSEQ multiplex PCR, lists solely in-frame clones and lacks some. The sample consists of about 300,000 clones, roughly 90% of them appearing once. The sample comprised PBMCs. These receptors all stem from a man between 40 and 49 years old in good health and CMV-seropositive. CDR3s include the opening cysteine and the closing phenylalanine or tryptophan. Fields, in order: CDR3 protein, CDR3 DNA, J gene, clone size, V gene, CDR3 length, D gene. A D gene is named only where the DNA matches it firmly. Not every row has a clone size; where given, it reads once, few, many or a size class.

CSVLDGQGTYNEQFF | TGCAGCGTTCTGGACGGACAGGGAACTTACAATGAGCAGTTCTTC | TRBJ2-1 | once | TRBV29-1 | 15 | TRBD1
CASRRQGPYEQYF | TGTGCCAGCAGGAGACAGGGACCCTACGAGCAGTACTTC | TRBJ2-7 | . | TRBV28 | 13 | TRBD1
CAWSVLYGYTF | TGTGCCTGGAGTGTACTCTATGGCTACACCTTC | TRBJ1-2 | . | TRBV30 | 11 | .
CSVTGGTGELFF | TGCAGCGTGACAGGGGGTACCGGGGAGCTGTTTTTT | TRBJ2-2 | . | TRBV29-1 | 12 | TRBD1
CASSPPSSPYEQYF | TGTGCCAGCTCACCGCCGTCCAGTCCCTACGAGCAGTACTTC | TRBJ2-7 | . | TRBV18 | 14 | .
CASSRLAELSTDTQYF | TGTGCCAGCTCCCGACTAGCGGAACTTAGCACAGATACGCAGTATTTT | TRBJ2-3 | . | TRBV18 | 16 | TRBD2
CASSQVLLAGGSFF | TGCGCCAGCAGCCAAGTACTTTTGGCGGGAGGGTCGTTCTTC | TRBJ2-1 | . | TRBV4-1 | 14 | TRBD2
CASSFPGLAGDNEQFF | TGTGCCAGCAGCTTCCCCGGACTAGCGGGAGACAATGAGCAGTTCTTC | TRBJ2-1 | . | TRBV7-8 | 16 | TRBD2
CASSEEAQGQPQHF | TGTGCCAGCAGTGAAGAGGCACAGGGTCAGCCCCAGCATTTT | TRBJ1-5 | . | TRBV2 | 14 | .
CASSYWGQRNEKLFF | TGTGCCAGCAGTTACTGGGGACAGAGGAATGAAAAACTGTTTTTT | TRBJ1-4 | . | TRBV6-5 | 15 | TRBD1
CASSLNQGNYGYTF | TGCGCCAGCAGCTTGAACCAGGGGAACTATGGCTACACCTTC | TRBJ1-2 | . | TRBV5-1 | 14 | .
CASSPRTSGRTGELFF | TGTGCCAGTAGTCCCCGGACTAGCGGGAGAACCGGGGAGCTGTTTTTT | TRBJ2-2 | . | TRBV19 | 16 | TRBD2
CASRETGFQPQHF | TGTGCCAGCAGAGAGACAGGATTTCAGCCCCAGCATTTT | TRBJ1-5 | few | TRBV28 | 13 | .
CASSPDRSYYEQYF | TGCGCCAGCAGCCCGGACAGGAGTTACTACGAGCAGTACTTC | TRBJ2-7 | once | TRBV5-1 | 14 | TRBD1
CASIVTGQTEAFF | TGTGCCAGTATTGTGACAGGGCAGACTGAAGCTTTCTTT | TRBJ1-1 | . | TRBV19 | 13 | TRBD1
CASSWTGRDQPQHF | TGCGCCAGCAGCTGGACAGGGAGGGACCAGCCCCAGCATTTT | TRBJ1-5 | few | TRBV5-1 | 14 | TRBD1
CASSLGGTGYTEAFF | TGTGCCAGCAGTTTAGGTGGGACAGGGTACACTGAAGCTTTCTTT | TRBJ1-1 | . | TRBV27 | 15 | TRBD1
CASSGQRDTEAFF | TGTGCCAGCAGTGGCCAGAGGGACACTGAAGCTTTCTTT | TRBJ1-1 | . | TRBV6-1 | 13 | .
CASSPPEAVYEQYF | TGTGCCAGCAGCCCCCCGGAGGCTGTCTACGAGCAGTACTTC | TRBJ2-7 | . | TRBV7-9 | 14 | .
CASSSRDRGRANYGYTF | TGTGCCAGCAGTTCTAGGGACAGGGGGCGTGCTAACTATGGCTACACCTTC | TRBJ1-2 | . | TRBV27 | 17 | TRBD1
CASSHPWDSSSYNSPLHF | TGCGCCAGCAGCCATCCCTGGGACAGTAGCTCCTATAATTCACCCCTCCACTTT | TRBJ1-6 | . | TRBV4-1 | 18 | TRBD1
CASSLAREPISTDTQYF | TGTGCCAGCAGCCTTGCTCGGGAACCGATTTCCACAGATACGCAGTATTTT | TRBJ2-3 | once | TRBV7-3 | 17 | .
CASSLEGRWNNEKLFF | TGTGCCAGCAGCTTAGAGGGGAGGTGGAATAATGAAAAACTGTTTTTT | TRBJ1-4 | . | TRBV7-9 | 16 | .
CASSLGAGLGYEQYF | TGTGCCAGCAGTTTAGGGGCAGGGCTAGGGTACGAGCAGTACTTC | TRBJ2-7 | once | TRBV28 | 15 | .
CASSGTNQYNEQFF | TGTGCCAGCTCGGGGACTAACCAATACAATGAGCAGTTCTTC | TRBJ2-1 | . | TRBV18 | 14 | TRBD2
CASSLLGVQETQYF | TGTGCCAGCAGTTTATTGGGAGTCCAAGAGACCCAGTACTTC | TRBJ2-5 | . | TRBV28 | 14 | .
CASSYDPYPSYEQYF | TGTGCCAGCAGTTACGATCCATATCCTAGCTACGAGCAGTACTTC | TRBJ2-7 | few | TRBV6-5 | 15 | .